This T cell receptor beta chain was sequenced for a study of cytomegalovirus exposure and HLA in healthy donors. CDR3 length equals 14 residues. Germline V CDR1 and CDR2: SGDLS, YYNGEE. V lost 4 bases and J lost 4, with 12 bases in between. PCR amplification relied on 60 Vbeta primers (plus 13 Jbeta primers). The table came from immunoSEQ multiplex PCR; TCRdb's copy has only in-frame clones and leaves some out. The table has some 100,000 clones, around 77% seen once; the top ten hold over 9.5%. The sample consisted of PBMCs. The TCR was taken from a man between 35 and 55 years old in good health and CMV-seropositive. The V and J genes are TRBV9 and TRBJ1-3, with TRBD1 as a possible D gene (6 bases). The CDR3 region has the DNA TGTGCCAGCAGCACCAACAGGGCCGGAAACACCATATATTTT. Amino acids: CASSTNRAGNTIYF.